This T cell receptor (beta chain) was captured in a study of cytomegalovirus exposure and HLA in healthy donors. Study observations and caveats: Most CMV-associated TCR beta chains were later found to appear HLA-restricted. In vitro confirmation showed three CMV-associated chains to be CMV antigen specific.

Unrecorded immune exposure was likely among donors, who were nominally healthy when sampled. Notes on this clone: The antigen remains unidentified.

13 Jbeta primers and 60 Vbeta primers were used for the PCR. Measured with immunoSEQ multiplex PCR; TCRdb has only the in-frame clones, and not every one. The sample carries under 200,000 clones, 70% to 80% recorded once. The source of this sequence is a man aged 30 to 45 in good health and CMV-seronegative. The sequencing input was PBMCs.

The CDR3 here is CASSHPGLSQRSSYEQYF. DNA for the CDR3: TGTGCCAGCAGCCACCCCGGACTAAGCCAGCGAAGCTCCTACGAGCAGTACTTC. The chain uses TRBV7-9 and TRBJ2-7; possible D gene TRBD2, 6 bases. Germline V gives CDR1 SEHNR, CDR2 FQNEAQ (reference sequence). V dropped 5 bases and J dropped 0 bases, with 23 bases sitting between them. CDR3 length equals 18 residues.